The T cell receptor (beta chain) under discussion was sequenced for a study of T cell responses to AZD1222 COVID-19 vaccine (dated by TCRdb to about 2021). At the level of the whole study: A total of just over 230 trial participants underwent TCR sequencing, of whom 207 had received two doses of AZD1222 and roughly 26 had received two doses of the MenACWY control vaccine. Enrollment into the trials was organized by age into subgroups of 18-55, 56-69 and 70-plus years, and those subgroups contained 148, 28 and 57 TCR-sequenced participants, respectively. Points the paper makes about the study in general: Because no day 14 peak-response samples were available, the repertoires could be characterized only after the peak T cell response. In the small 56-69-year group, the increase in depth fell short of significance, most likely because of low power. Conclusions about previously exposed vaccinees are limited, since just five or six AZD1222 recipients were seropositive for SARS-CoV-2 at baseline. Reportedly, close to half of the unique spike-specific TCRs recognized epitopes lying outside the regions that are mutated in the B.1.351 and B.1.1.7 variants. Spike-specific TCR breadth and depth rose significantly after two AZD1222 doses compared with day 0 and with MenACWY recipients. Most participants were white British and females outnumbered males, and the authors suggested that clonal diversity may have been underestimated. CD4 TCRs associated with the vaccine covered the entire spike protein, and the dominant responses were in regions 160-218 and 743-854.

A note on this clone: The antigen this receptor binds is unknown. There are no base qualities to consult, and no much larger clone falls within one base.

Trimming costs V 6 bases and J 9 bases, and their ends lie 15 bases apart. Including the terminal cysteine and phenylalanine, the CDR3 comprises 13 residues. The DNA shown is the 39-base CDR3, in frame from base 1. The CDR3 regions of human TCRbeta chains were analyzed by immunosequencing. Per the original workflow: Repertoire TCRs were matched against a reference library of SARS-CoV-2-specific TCRs generated with the MIRA antigen-specificity platform. Breadth was defined as the fraction of unique TCRs that were SARS-CoV-2-associated, and depth was defined as the fraction of total T cells that were SARS-CoV-2-associated. Using the MIRA data, every spike-specific TCR was mapped to the spike region that the TCR reacted to and assigned to either a CD4 or a CD8 class. Log10-transformed breadth and depth values were compared by one-way ANOVA with Sidak's multiple comparisons tests. The immuneACCESS repertoire file appears here via TCRdb, limited to in-frame rearrangements. These files lack a portion of the clones; in checked studies, under half of the deficit traces to unresolved V genes, and the cause of the others is not known. Clonal size and the V and J genes are those of that table, whereas D and trimming came from the DNA. This sample gives around 160,000 clones in total; approximately 94% of them show up just once. The ten largest clones add up to approximately 5.5% of the sample.

The time point tag for this specimen amounts to: about 28 days (+/-7) after the second vaccine dose. Because spike-specific TCR depth and breadth did not differ between the two schedules, AZD1222 recipients who got a second dose at roughly 4 weeks were pooled with those who got a second dose at roughly 12 weeks. Samples from vaccinated people were obtained from the UK trials COV001 and COV002, which included a single-blind randomized controlled phase 2/3 trial of AZD1222 (ChAdOx1 nCoV-19) in healthy adults. Trial participant PBMC samples were collected at day 0 and day 28 after the second dose for TCRbeta chain sequencing.

The sample in question was peripheral blood, obtained 28 days after the second AZD1222 dose. The chain is assembled from TRBV12-3 or TRBV12-4 and TRBJ1-5; the D gene lacks a confident call. The receptor's source is an adult who received the AZD1222 COVID-19 vaccine. The encoded CDR3 is CASSEHQRPPQHF. The DNA reads TGTGCCAGCAGCGAACACCAGCGGCCGCCCCAGCATTTT.